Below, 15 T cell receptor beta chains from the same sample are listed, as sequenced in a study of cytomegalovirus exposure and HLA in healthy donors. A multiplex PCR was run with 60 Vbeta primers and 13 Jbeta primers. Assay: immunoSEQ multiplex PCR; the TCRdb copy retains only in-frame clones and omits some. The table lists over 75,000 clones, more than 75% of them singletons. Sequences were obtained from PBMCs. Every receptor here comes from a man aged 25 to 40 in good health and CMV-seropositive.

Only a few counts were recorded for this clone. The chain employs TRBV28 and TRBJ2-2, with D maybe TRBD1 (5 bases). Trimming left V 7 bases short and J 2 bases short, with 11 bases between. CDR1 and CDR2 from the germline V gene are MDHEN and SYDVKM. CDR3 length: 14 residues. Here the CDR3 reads CASTGRPNTGELFF. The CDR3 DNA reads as TGTGCCAGCACAGGGCGGCCAAACACCGGGGAGCTGTTTTTT.

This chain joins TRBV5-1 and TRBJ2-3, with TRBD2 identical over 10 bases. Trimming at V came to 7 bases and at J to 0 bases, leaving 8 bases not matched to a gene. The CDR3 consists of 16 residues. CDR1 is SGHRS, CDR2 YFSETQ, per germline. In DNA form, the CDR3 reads TGCGCCAGCGGGTCCTCTAGCGGGAGCAGCACAGATACGCAGTATTTT. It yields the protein CASGSSSGSSTDTQYF.

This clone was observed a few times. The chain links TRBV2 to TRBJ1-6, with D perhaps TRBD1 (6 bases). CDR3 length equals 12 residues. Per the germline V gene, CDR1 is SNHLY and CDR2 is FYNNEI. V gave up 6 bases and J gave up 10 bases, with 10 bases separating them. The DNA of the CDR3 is TGTGCCAGCAGCCGGGACAAATCACCCCTCCACTTT. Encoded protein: CASSRDKSPLHF.

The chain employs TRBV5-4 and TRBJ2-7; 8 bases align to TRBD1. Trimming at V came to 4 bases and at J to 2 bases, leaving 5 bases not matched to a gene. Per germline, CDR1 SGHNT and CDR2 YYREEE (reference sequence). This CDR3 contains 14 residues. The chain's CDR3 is CASSNDRGPYEQYF. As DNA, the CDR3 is TGTGCCAGCAGCAATGACAGGGGCCCCTACGAGCAGTACTTC.

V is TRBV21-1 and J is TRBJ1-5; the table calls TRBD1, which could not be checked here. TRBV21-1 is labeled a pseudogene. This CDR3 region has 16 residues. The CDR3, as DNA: TGTGCCAGCAGCAAAGTGGGCGAAGATTGGAATCAGCCCCAGCATTTT. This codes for CASSKVGEDWNQPQHF.

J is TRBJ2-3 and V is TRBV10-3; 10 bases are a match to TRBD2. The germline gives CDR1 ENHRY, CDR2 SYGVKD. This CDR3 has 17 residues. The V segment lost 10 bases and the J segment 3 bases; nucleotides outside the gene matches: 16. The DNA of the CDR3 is TGTGCCACGATGCCTAGGACTAGCGGCATGAGTACAGATACGCAGTATTTT. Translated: CATMPRTSGMSTDTQYF.

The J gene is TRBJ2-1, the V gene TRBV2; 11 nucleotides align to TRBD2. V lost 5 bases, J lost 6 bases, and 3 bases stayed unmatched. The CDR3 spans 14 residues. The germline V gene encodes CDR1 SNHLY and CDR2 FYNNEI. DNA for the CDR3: TGTGCCAGCAGTTCCACTAGCGGGAGCAATGAGCAGTTCTTC. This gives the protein CASSSTSGSNEQFF. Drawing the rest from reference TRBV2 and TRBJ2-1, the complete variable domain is EPEVTQTPSHQVTQMGQEVILRCVPISNHLYFYWYRQILGQKVEFLVSFYNNEISEKSEIFDDQFSVERPDGSNFTLKIRSTKLEDSAMYFCASSSTSGSNEQFFGPGTRLTVL.

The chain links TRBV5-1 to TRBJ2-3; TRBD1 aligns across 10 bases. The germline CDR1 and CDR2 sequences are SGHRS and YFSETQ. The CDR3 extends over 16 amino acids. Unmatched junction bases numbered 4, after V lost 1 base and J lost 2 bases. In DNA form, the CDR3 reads TGCGCCAGCAGCTTGTGGGGACAGGGGAACACAGATACGCAGTATTTT. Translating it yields CASSLWGQGNTDTQYF. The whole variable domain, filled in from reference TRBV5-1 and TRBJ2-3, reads KAGVTQTPRYLIKTRGQQVTLSCSPISGHRSVSWYQQTPGQGLQFLFEYFSETQRNKGNFPGRFSGRQFSNSRSEMNVSTLELGDSALYLCASSLWGQGNTDTQYFGPGTRLTVL.

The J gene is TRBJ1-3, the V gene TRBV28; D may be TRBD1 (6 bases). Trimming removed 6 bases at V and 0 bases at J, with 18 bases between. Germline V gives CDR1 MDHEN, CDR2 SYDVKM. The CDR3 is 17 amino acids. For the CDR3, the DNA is TGTGCCAGCAGAGATGGGTGGACAGCCAGCTCTGGAAACACCATATATTTT. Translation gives CASRDGWTASSGNTIYF.

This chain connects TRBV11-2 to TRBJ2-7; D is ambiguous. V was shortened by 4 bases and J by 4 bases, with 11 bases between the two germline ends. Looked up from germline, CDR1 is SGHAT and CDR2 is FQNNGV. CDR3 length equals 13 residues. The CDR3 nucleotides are TGTGCCAGCAGCTCCTTGCGGCGTTACGAGCAGTACTTC. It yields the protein CASSSLRRYEQYF.

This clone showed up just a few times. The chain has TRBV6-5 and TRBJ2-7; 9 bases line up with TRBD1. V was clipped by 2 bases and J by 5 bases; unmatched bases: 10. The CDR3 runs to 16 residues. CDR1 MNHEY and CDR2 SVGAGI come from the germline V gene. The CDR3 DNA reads TGTGCCAGCAGTTACCGAAGCCGACAGGGGGTCGACGAGCAGTACTTC. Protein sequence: CASSYRSRQGVDEQYF.

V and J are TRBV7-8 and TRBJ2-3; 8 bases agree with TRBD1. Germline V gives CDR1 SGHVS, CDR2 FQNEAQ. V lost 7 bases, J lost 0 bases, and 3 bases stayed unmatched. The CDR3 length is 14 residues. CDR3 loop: CASTRQGSTDTQYF. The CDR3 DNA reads TGTGCCAGCACCAGACAGGGGAGCACAGATACGCAGTATTTT.

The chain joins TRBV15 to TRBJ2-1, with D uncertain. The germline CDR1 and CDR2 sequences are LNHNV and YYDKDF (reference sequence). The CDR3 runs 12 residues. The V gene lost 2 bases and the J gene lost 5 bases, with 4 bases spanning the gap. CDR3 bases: TGTGCCACCAGCAGACAGGACAATGAGCAGTTCTTC. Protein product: CATSRQDNEQFF. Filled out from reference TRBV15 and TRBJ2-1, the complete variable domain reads DAMVIQNPRYQVTQFGKPVTLSCSQTLNHNVMYWYQQKSSQAPKLLFHYYDKDFNNEADTPDNFQSRRPNTSFCFLDIRSPGLGDTAMYLCATSRQDNEQFFGPGTRLTVL.

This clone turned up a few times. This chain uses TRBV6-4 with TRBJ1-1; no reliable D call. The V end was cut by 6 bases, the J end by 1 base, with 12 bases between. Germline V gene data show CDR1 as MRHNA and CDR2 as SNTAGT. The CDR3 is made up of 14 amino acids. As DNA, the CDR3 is TGTGCCAGCAGGGAGGGCGGCGGGAACACTGAAGCTTTCTTT. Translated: CASREGGGNTEAFF.

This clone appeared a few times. The CDR3 DNA reads as TGTGCCAGCAGCTCCCGAGGAGGGTTGCGGGGGACCTCCTACAATGAGCAGTTCTTC. It yields the protein CASSSRGGLRGTSYNEQFF. The V and J genes are TRBV11-2 and TRBJ2-1; 7 nucleotides agree with TRBD2. This CDR3 spans 19 amino acids. V was clipped by 4 bases and J by 0 bases; unmatched bases: 15. Germline V CDR1 and CDR2: SGHAT, FQNNGV.